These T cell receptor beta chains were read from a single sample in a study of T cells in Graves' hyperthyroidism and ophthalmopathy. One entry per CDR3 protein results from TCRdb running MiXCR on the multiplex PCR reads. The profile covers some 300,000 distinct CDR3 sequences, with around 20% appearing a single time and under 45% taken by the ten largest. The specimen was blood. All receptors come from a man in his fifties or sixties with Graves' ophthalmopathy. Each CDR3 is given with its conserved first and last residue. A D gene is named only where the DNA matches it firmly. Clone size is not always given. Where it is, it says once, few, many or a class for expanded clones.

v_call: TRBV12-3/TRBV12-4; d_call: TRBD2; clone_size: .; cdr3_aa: CASSLATSGRKTQYF
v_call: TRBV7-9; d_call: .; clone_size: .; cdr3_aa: CASSSTGAYNQPQHF
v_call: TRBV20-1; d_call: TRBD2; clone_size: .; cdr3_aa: CSARPLLAGGRYEQYF
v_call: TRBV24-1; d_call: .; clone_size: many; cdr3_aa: CATSESGTYNEQFF
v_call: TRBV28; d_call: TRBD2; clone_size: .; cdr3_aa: CASRYGLAEPTDTQYF
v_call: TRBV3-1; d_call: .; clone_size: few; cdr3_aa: CTSSQNNEGSPLHF
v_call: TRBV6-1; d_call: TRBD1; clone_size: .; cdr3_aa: CTRDPGQGYNEQFF
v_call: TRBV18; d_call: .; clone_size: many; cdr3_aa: CASSRPGGTGELFF
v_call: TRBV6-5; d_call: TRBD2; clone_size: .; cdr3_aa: CASSSTSGRISGDEQFF
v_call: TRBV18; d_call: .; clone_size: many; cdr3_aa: CASSPVGFADTQYF
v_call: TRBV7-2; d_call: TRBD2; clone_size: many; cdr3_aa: CASSLATLAGGNEQFF
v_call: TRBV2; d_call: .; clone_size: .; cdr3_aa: CASMRRELFF
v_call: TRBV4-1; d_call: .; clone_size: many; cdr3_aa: CASSFGGPRGTNYEQYF
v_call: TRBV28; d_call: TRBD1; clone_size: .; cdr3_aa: CASGGDREERAFF
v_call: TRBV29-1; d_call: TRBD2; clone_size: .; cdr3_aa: CSVPTSGLTDTQYF
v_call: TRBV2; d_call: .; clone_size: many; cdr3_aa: CASTEEGVFILAFF
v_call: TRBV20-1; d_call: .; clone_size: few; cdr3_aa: CSARFLSENQETQYF
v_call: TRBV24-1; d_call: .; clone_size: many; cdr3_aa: CATSAPGLPYEQYF
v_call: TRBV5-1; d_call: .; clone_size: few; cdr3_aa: CASSYSTVNTGELFF
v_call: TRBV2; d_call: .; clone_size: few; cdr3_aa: CATHAYNEQFF
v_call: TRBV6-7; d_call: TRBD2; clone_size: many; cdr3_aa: CASSCTNPGLASYNEQFF
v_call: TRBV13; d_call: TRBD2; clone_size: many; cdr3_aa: CASSNPGTRSYNEQFF
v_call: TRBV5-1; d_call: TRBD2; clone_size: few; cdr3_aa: CASSSTSGDEQYF
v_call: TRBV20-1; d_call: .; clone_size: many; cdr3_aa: CSARVAGFGYEQYF
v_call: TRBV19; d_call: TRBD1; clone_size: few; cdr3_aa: CATPGQGLVNTEAFF
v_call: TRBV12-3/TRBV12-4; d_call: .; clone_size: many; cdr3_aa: CASSFGQKETQYF
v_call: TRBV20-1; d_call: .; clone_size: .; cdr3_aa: CSARDPAGWVEGYSYNEQFF
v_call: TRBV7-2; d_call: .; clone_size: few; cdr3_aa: CASSLASENEQFF
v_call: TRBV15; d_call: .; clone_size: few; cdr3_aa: CATSRASMETQYF
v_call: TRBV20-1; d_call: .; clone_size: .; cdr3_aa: CSARAGTPWLGQYF
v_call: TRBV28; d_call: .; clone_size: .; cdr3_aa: CASSDMVKLFF
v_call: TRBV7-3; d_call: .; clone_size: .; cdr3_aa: CSSILTSATSDTQYF
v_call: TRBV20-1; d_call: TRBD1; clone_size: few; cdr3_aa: CSAYRQGYNEQFF
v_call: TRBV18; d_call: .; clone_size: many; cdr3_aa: CASSPRLNEQFF
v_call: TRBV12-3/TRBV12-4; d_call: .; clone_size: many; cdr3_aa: CASSLEGDPTDTQYF
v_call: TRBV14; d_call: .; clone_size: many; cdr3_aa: CASSQEIRDFSEQYF
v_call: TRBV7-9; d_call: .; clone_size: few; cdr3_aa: CASSLGRQQPQHF
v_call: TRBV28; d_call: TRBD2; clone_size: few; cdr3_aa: CAGQTSGSTGELFF
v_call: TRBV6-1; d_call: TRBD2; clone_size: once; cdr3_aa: CASSPEGLAGGEQYF
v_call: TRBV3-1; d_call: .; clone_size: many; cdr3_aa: CASSFIRGGGRTEAFF
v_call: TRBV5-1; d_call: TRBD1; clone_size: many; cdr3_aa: CASSLARFDRVYEQYF
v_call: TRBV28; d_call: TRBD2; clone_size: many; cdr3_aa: CASSYGAGEWETQYF
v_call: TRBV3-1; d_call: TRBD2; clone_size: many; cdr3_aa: CASSLWTSGEYNEQFF
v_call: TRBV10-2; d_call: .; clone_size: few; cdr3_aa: CASSSRALSNQPQHF
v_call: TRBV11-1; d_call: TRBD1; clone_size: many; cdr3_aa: CASSRGTGITYEQYF
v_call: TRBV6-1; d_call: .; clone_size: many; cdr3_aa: CASSGQGLNQPQHF
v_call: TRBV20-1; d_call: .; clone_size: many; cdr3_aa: CRPVDRNPMGEQYF
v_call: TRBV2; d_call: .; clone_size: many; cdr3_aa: CASSPQPSKYEQYF
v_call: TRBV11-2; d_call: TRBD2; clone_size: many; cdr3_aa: CASSPLSGSMADTQYF
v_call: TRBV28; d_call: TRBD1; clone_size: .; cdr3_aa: CASIPVPDRGTEQYF
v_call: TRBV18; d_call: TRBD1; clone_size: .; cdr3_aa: CASSPGTGGAETQYF